A single sample gave rise to the 30 T cell receptor beta chains below, sequenced in a study of shared clonotypes between healthy human individuals. Libraries were prepared by immunoSEQ multiplex PCR; TCRdb keeps only in-frame clonotypes and omits some of them. The table shows approximately 1.9 million clones, with 80% to 95% occurring only once. CD8 cells classed as naive were CD45RO-negative and positively selected for CCR7, excluding terminally differentiated effector memory CD45RA+ cells. The sample comprised naive CD8+ T cells from PBMCs. These receptors came from a man younger than 35 in good health. Some clones in this sample may be carry-over from other donors' samples.

V and J are TRBV27 and TRBJ2-1; D gene unclear. The CDR3 totals 13 residues. V was pared by 9 bases and J by 8 bases, with 17 bases between. Germline V gene data show CDR1 as MNHEY and CDR2 as SMNVEV (reference sequence). In DNA form, the CDR3 reads TGTGCCAGTGCCTTGGGTAGCATCCATGAGCAGTTCTTC. It codes for CASALGSIHEQFF.

The CDR3 region has the DNA TGCGCCAGCAGCCCAGGGGTGTGGGAGACCCAGTACTTC. Protein sequence: CASSPGVWETQYF. The chain is built from TRBV4-1 and TRBJ2-5; possibly TRBD1 for D (6 bases). The germline V and J ends were trimmed by 4 bases and 5 bases, with 11 bases remaining between them. The CDR3 loop spans 13 amino acids. CDR1 and CDR2 (germline): MGHRA, YSYEKL.

The chain uses TRBV7-2 and TRBJ1-3; 7 nucleotides agree with TRBD1. The length of the CDR3 is 19 residues. Germline V gene data show CDR1 as SGHTA and CDR2 as FQGNSA. The ends lost 6 bases at V and 0 bases at J; junction bases unmatched: 17. The CDR3: CASRLTPPPGQLSGNTIYF. In nucleotides, the CDR3 is TGTGCCAGCAGACTTACCCCTCCTCCGGGACAGCTCTCTGGAAACACCATATATTTT.

The chain uses TRBV5-1 and TRBJ2-2, with 10 bases lining up with TRBD1. Per the germline V gene, CDR1 is SGHRS and CDR2 is YFSETQ. V lost 1 base, J lost 7 bases, and 10 bases stayed unmatched. The CDR3 length is 17 residues. The CDR3 DNA is TGCGCCAGCAGCTTGAAGACGACAGGGGGCGTGATCGGGGAGCTGTTTTTT. It translates to CASSLKTTGGVIGELFF.

The chain couples TRBV7-8 to TRBJ1-5, with a tentative D call TRBD1 (5 bases). Germline V CDR1 and CDR2: SGHVS, FQNEAQ. The CDR3 contains 17 residues. V was shortened by 1 base and J by 1 base, with 14 bases between the two germline ends. This chain's CDR3 is CASSLEGAGWSNQPQHF. In nucleotides, the CDR3 is TGTGCCAGCAGCTTAGAAGGCGCAGGGTGGAGCAATCAGCCCCAGCATTTT. Using reference TRBV7-8 and TRBJ1-5 for the parts outside the CDR3, the full variable domain is GAGVSQSPRYKVAKRGQDVALRCDPISGHVSLFWYQQALGQGPEFLTYFQNEAQLDKSGLPSDRFFAERPEGSVSTLKIQRTQQEDSAVYLCASSLEGAGWSNQPQHFGDGTRLSIL.

The rearrangement links TRBV28 to TRBJ2-1; D possibly corresponds to TRBD1 (6 bases). Germline CDR1 MDHEN, CDR2 SYDVKM. The CDR3 is made up of 16 amino acids. V gave up 4 bases and J gave up 5 bases, with 18 bases separating them. The CDR3 loop is CASSSFTRGPNNEQFF. CDR3 DNA: TGTGCCAGCAGTTCATTCACCAGGGGCCCGAACAATGAGCAGTTCTTC.

As regards this clone: The junction differs from germline at one of its ends, possibly a read error. The chain links TRBV7-9 to TRBJ2-7, with TRBD1 matching 9 bases. Germline CDR1 is SEHNR and CDR2 is FQNEAQ (reference sequence). The CDR3 extends over 12 amino acids. The CDR3: CASSLARDRVLF. The CDR3 coding sequence is TGTGCCAGCAGCTTAGCGCGGGACAGGGTGCTCTTC.

Notes on this clone: Within the sample, other DNA sequences also encode this same CDR3. The chain links TRBV27 to TRBJ2-7; 9 bases fit TRBD1. Germline V gene lookup returns CDR1 MNHEY and CDR2 SMNVEV (reference sequence). V shed 6 bases and J 4 bases; nucleotides not matched to a gene: 7. This CDR3 has 14 amino acids. The CDR3 sequence: CASSPGTGLYEQYF. The CDR3 nucleotides are TGTGCCAGCAGCCCCGGGACAGGGCTATACGAGCAGTACTTC.

The chain uses TRBV27 and TRBJ2-5, with 7 nucleotides matching TRBD1. This CDR3 region has 17 residues. Germline V gene sequence: CDR1 MNHEY, CDR2 SMNVEV (reference sequence). The V segment lost 4 bases and the J segment 2 bases; nucleotides outside the gene matches: 13. In DNA form, the CDR3 reads TGTGCCAGCAGTTCCAATGCGGACAGGCTGATTCAAGAGACCCAGTACTTC. Its protein is CASSSNADRLIQETQYF.

The rearrangement links TRBV6-5 to TRBJ2-5, with D perhaps matching TRBD1 (5 bases). Trimming cost V 7 bases and J 1 base, with 16 bases left between them. Germline V gene lookup returns CDR1 MNHEY and CDR2 SVGAGI. This CDR3 has 15 residues. The chain's CDR3 is CASTDRGQSQETQYF. The CDR3 region has the DNA TGTGCCAGCACGGACCGAGGACAAAGCCAAGAGACCCAGTACTTC.

The chain links TRBV4-2 to TRBJ2-7, with 8 bases aligning to TRBD1. J lost 3 bases, V lost 3 bases, and 10 bases had no gene match. This CDR3 contains 16 residues. Germline V gene sequence: CDR1 LGHNA, CDR2 YNFKEQ. The DNA of the CDR3 is TGTGCCAGCAGCCAGGCTAAGGGACAGGTGGTCTACGAGCAGTACTTC. Translation: CASSQAKGQVVYEQYF.

In regard to this clone: Other nucleotide sequences from this sample produce the same CDR3. The CDR3 sequence: CASSSPGLSYEQYF. CDR3 bases: TGTGCCAGCAGTTCCCCGGGACTGAGCTACGAGCAGTACTTC. The chain is built from TRBV7-9 and TRBJ2-7, with TRBD2 as a possible D gene (6 bases). CDR3 length: 14 residues. The V end lost 6 bases, the J end lost 3 bases, and 15 bases lay between the germline ends. Per germline, CDR1 SEHNR and CDR2 FQNEAQ (reference sequence). The whole variable domain, filled in from reference TRBV7-9 and TRBJ2-7, reads DTGVSQNPRHKITKRGQNVTFRCDPISEHNRLYWYRQTLGQGPEFLTYFQNEAQLEKSRLLSDRFSAERPKGSFSTLEIQRTEQGDSAMYLCASSSPGLSYEQYFGPGTRLTVT.

V usage is TRBV28 and J usage is TRBJ2-7, with TRBD1 as a possible D gene (6 bases). Germline CDR1 is MDHEN and CDR2 is SYDVKM. V dropped 3 bases and J dropped 4 bases, with 10 bases sitting between them. CDR3 size: 13 residues. CDR3 nucleotides: TGTGCCAGCAGTTTGCGCAGGGGTTACGAGCAGTACTTC. It specifies CASSLRRGYEQYF.

This clone was seen a single time. The rearrangement joins TRBV7-3 to TRBJ2-2; a possible D gene is TRBD2 (5 bases). Germline values: CDR1 SGHTA, CDR2 FQGTGA. This CDR3 comprises 15 residues. Trimming stripped 5 bases from V and 1 base from J, with 11 bases between. The CDR3 bases are TGTGCCAGCAGCCTCTTCGGGGAGAACACCGGGGAGCTGTTTTTT. Its protein is CASSLFGENTGELFF.

CDR3 coding DNA: TGTGCCAGCAGTTTCATCCGGACGGGAGGGCCTTACGAGCAGTACTTC. Translated, it gives CASSFIRTGGPYEQYF. V is TRBV27 and J is TRBJ2-7; 8 positions agree with TRBD2. CDR3 length: 16 residues. The V gene's germline CDR1 is MNHEY and CDR2 SMNVEV (reference sequence). Trimming at V came to 3 bases and at J to 4 bases, leaving 11 bases not matched to a gene.

This chain uses TRBV28 with TRBJ2-6; 8 bases are shared with TRBD1. The CDR3 totals 14 residues. The germline V gene encodes CDR1 MDHEN and CDR2 SYDVKM. V shed 6 bases, J shed 2 bases, and the junction held 0 bases outside the gene matches. The CDR3 spells CASRTGAGANVLTF. In DNA, the CDR3 is TGTGCCAGCAGGACAGGGGCTGGGGCCAACGTCCTGACTTTC. Supplemented by reference TRBV28 and TRBJ2-6, the full variable domain reads DVKVTQSSRYLVKRTGEKVFLECVQDMDHENMFWYRQDPGLGLRLIYFSYDVKMKEKGDIPEGYSVSREKKERFSLILESASTNQTSMYLCASRTGAGANVLTFGAGSRLTVL.

This rearrangement joins TRBV6-5 to TRBJ2-7; D remains unclear. The CDR3 is made up of 16 amino acids. V shed 0 bases and J shed 2 bases, with 14 bases lying between them. Germline V gives CDR1 MNHEY, CDR2 SVGAGI. CDR3 amino acids: CASSYSRTKDPYEQYF. For the CDR3, the DNA is TGTGCCAGCAGTTACTCACGCACGAAGGATCCCTACGAGCAGTACTTC.

The gene calls are TRBV5-6 and TRBJ1-1; tentative D call: TRBD1 (6 bases). Deletions cut 4 bases from V and 8 bases from J, with 30 bases between. In germline, CDR1 is SGHDT, CDR2 YYEEEE. The CDR3 has 18 residues. As DNA, the CDR3 is TGTGCCAGCAGCCTCTCAATGGGTACAGGGTTGTTATTGGGCGAAGCTTTCTTT. This sequence encodes CASSLSMGTGLLLGEAFF.

The chain employs TRBV15 and TRBJ1-4; D is uncertain. The CDR3 runs to 14 residues. Germline CDR1 is LNHNV and CDR2 is YYDKDF (reference sequence). V shed 3 bases and J shed 5 bases, with 10 bases lying between them. The DNA for the CDR3 is TGTGCCACCAGCAGGGTCCCGGGGAATGAAAAACTGTTTTTT. Its protein is CATSRVPGNEKLFF.

The rearrangement joins TRBV6-6 to TRBJ1-2; the D is unclear. The V and J ends lost 4 bases and 8 bases respectively, with 14 bases between them. The CDR3 totals 13 residues. Germline-derived CDR1 and CDR2 are MNHNY and SVGAGI (reference sequence). The DNA of the CDR3 is TGTGCCAGCAGTTTCTCGACGGCCCAAGGCTACACCTTC. This encodes CASSFSTAQGYTF.

The chain combines TRBV10-3 with TRBJ2-3, with 10 bases fitting TRBD1. This CDR3 has 16 amino acids. V lost 3 bases, J lost 0 bases, and 3 bases stayed unmatched. Looked up from germline, CDR1 is ENHRY and CDR2 is SYGVKD. CDR3 loop: CAISDGTGVSTDTQYF. The CDR3, as DNA: TGTGCCATCAGTGATGGGACAGGGGTTAGCACAGATACGCAGTATTTT.

The rearrangement links TRBV28 to TRBJ1-1; D is uncertain. The germline V gene encodes CDR1 MDHEN and CDR2 SYDVKM. CDR3 size: 15 residues. V lost 2 bases and J 0 bases, leaving 10 bases between the germline ends. CDR3 coding DNA: TGTGCCAGCAGTTTAGGCACAGCCCTGAACACTGAAGCTTTCTTT. Its protein product is CASSLGTALNTEAFF. Drawing the rest from reference TRBV28 and TRBJ1-1, the complete variable domain is DVKVTQSSRYLVKRTGEKVFLECVQDMDHENMFWYRQDPGLGLRLIYFSYDVKMKEKGDIPEGYSVSREKKERFSLILESASTNQTSMYLCASSLGTALNTEAFFGQGTRLTVV.

V is TRBV5-1 and J is TRBJ2-1; tentative D call: TRBD1 (6 bases). This CDR3 spans 19 amino acids. Germline V lookup: CDR1 SGHRS, CDR2 YFSETQ. V lost 0 bases to trimming and J lost 6 bases, with 25 bases between them. The DNA of the CDR3 is TGCGCCAGCAGCTTGGCCCCCCGGGACAAACAAGCTTTGGGCAATGAGCAGTTCTTC. Residues: CASSLAPRDKQALGNEQFF.

This clone came up a few times. This chain connects TRBV7-9 to TRBJ1-2, with 9 bases lining up with TRBD1. Trimming at V came to 4 bases and at J to 7 bases, leaving 4 bases not matched to a gene. This CDR3 is built from 13 residues. From germline, CDR1 is SEHNR and CDR2 FQNEAQ (reference sequence). The CDR3 sequence is CASSSDRGSGYTF. DNA for the CDR3: TGTGCCAGCAGCTCGGACAGGGGAAGTGGCTACACCTTC.

The V and J genes are TRBV28 and TRBJ2-7; TRBD2 matches 10 bases. The germline CDR1 and CDR2 sequences are MDHEN and SYDVKM. V was pared by 6 bases and J by 3 bases, with 8 bases of the junction left unmatched. This CDR3 is built from 15 residues. CDR3 nucleotide sequence: TGTGCCAGCAGCTCCGGGACTAGCGTTAACTACGAGCAGTACTTC. Amino acids: CASSSGTSVNYEQYF.

The chain combines TRBV4-3 with TRBJ2-1; 10 nucleotides match TRBD2. The junction had 6 bases not matched to a gene; V was cut back by 0 bases and J by 7 bases. Germline CDR1 and CDR2: LGHNA and YSLEER. The CDR3 covers 16 residues. This CDR3 is CASSQDLRGLANEQFF. In DNA, the CDR3 is TGCGCCAGCAGCCAAGATCTTAGGGGACTAGCGAATGAGCAGTTCTTC.

The chain has TRBV7-9 and TRBJ1-3; D uncertain. Germline CDR1 SEHNR, CDR2 FQNEAQ (reference sequence). This CDR3 contains 13 residues. V was shortened by 8 bases and J by 2 bases, with 10 bases between the two germline ends. The CDR3 reads CASSREAGNTIYF. As DNA, the CDR3 is TGTGCCAGCTCGCGGGAGGCTGGAAACACCATATATTTT.

This chain uses TRBV27 with TRBJ2-7; 8 nucleotides align to TRBD2. V was pared by 3 bases and J by 0 bases, with 4 bases of the junction left unmatched. CDR1 is MNHEY, CDR2 SMNVEV, per germline (reference sequence). The CDR3 length is 15 residues. CDR3 in DNA: TGTGCCAGCAGTTTGGCAGCGGGGGCCTCCTACGAGCAGTACTTC. Translating it yields CASSLAAGASYEQYF.

V is TRBV27 and J is TRBJ2-7; D is undetermined. This CDR3 region has 15 residues. Looked up from germline, CDR1 is MNHEY and CDR2 is SMNVEV (reference sequence). Trimming removed 2 bases from V and 3 bases from J, with 14 bases in between. CDR3 sequence reads: CASSLGWDGYYEQYF. The CDR3 DNA reads TGTGCCAGCAGTTTAGGATGGGATGGATACTACGAGCAGTACTTC.

Regarding this clone: The sample holds other DNA sequences that translate to the same CDR3. The chain is built from TRBV29-1 and TRBJ1-5; TRBD1 is a possible D gene (6 bases). This CDR3 region has 13 residues. The germline V and J ends were trimmed by 4 bases and 2 bases, with 9 bases remaining between them. Germline V gene data show CDR1 as SQVTM and CDR2 as ANQGSEA. DNA of the CDR3: TGCAGCGTTGCGCCAGGGGGCAATCAGCCCCAGCATTTT. Its protein product is CSVAPGGNQPQHF.